Sequencing of this T cell receptor beta chain was carried out in a study of T-cell reconstitution after alpha-beta-depleted transplantation in children. Regarding the study as a whole: Reportedly, roughly two months post-transplant, alpha-beta T cells arose from several hundred expanded graft clones. Surviving recipient T cells and intrathymic progenitors accounted for some patients' high TCRbeta diversity at day 60.

A TCRbeta library incorporating unique molecular identifiers was prepared. In TCRdb, the PCR reads were re-called with MiXCR into one record per CDR3 protein. The table lists 450,000 to 600,000 distinct CDR3 sequences, 8% to 11% of them singletons, with 2% to 2.5% in the top ten. Germline-derived CDR1 and CDR2 are SGHRS and YFSETQ. Trimming cost V 2 bases and J 1 base, with 8 bases left between them. CDR3 length equals 14 residues. This clonotype was observed many times. Its antigen is still unknown. The chain carries TRBV5-1 and TRBJ2-3; D might be TRBD2 (5 bases). The specimen comprised PBMCs, sampled before TCRalphabeta/CD19-depleted stem cell transplant. This TCR was recovered from a child aged 2 to 10 with inherited bone marrow failure, due to receive a stem cell transplant. The CDR3 DNA reads TGCGCCAGCAGCTTAATGGGAGGCACAGATACGCAGTATTTT. Translated, it gives CASSLMGGTDTQYF.